This T cell receptor (beta chain) was retrieved from a study of naive and memory T cell subsets. Study-level points and caveats: Gini index rose across naive, CM, EM and EMRA in CD4 and CD8. Naive repertoires, especially CD8, held a few larger clonotypes, possibly memory cells re-expressing CD45RA.

This CDR3 spans 13 amino acids. In germline, CDR1 is MNHEY, CDR2 SVGEGT. V gave up 7 bases and J gave up 4 bases; unmatched junction bases: 4. Sequential positive selection took CD4 T cells first, then CD8 T cells. Two oligonucleotides, mixed equimolar, formed the beta constant-region primer covering TRBC1 and TRBC2. Ligated cDNA was amplified by four rounds of PCR with nested alpha and beta constant-region primers and SP2. An oligonucleotide with the SP2 primer and a 12-nucleotide UMI was ligated to the cDNA 3' end. TCRdb re-called the UMI-ligation and nested PCR reads with MiXCR, one entry per CDR3 protein. The sample consists of 85,000 to 130,000 distinct CDR3 sequences, approximately 14% of them appearing once. As to this clonotype: What it binds is unknown.

The gene calls are TRBV6-2 or TRBV6-3 and TRBJ1-2, with 9 bases that match TRBD1. The sequence came from a human donor in good health. The sequencing sample was made of naive CD8+ T cells from blood. The CDR3 DNA is TGTGCCAGCAAACAGGGGGCGAGCTATGGCTACACCTTC. Protein product: CASKQGASYGYTF.